The clone carrying this T cell receptor beta chain has just one count. Its antigen remains unknown. These data originate in a study of vaccination effects on CD4 cells after COVID-19. Study conclusions and caveats: After vaccination of healthy people, only 1 of 255 vaccine-induced clones cross-reacted with common cold coronaviruses.

ViraFEST assay sequencing came after antigen-specific CD4+ T cells were expanded with viral peptide pools. With 10 to 11 days of culture completed, CD4+ T cells were isolated. Previously uninfected by SARS-CoV-2, the vaccine recipients also showed negative nucleocapsid antibodies. After fewer than 2.5 million PBMC were placed in each well, they were cultured with approximately 10 IU/ml IL-2 and about 10 ug/ml peptides. Each culture had half its medium swapped for IL-2 medium on days 3 and 7. V was clipped by 3 bases and J by 3 bases; unmatched bases: 6. The CDR3 sequence is 16 residues long. Looked up from germline, CDR1 is SGHRS and CDR2 is YFSETQ. Libraries were prepared by immunoSEQ multiplex PCR; TCRdb keeps only in-frame clonotypes and omits some of them. The data show tens of thousands of clones, 55% to 75% seen once.

The source of this sequence is a human donor who received a COVID-19 vaccine. This chain uses TRBV5-1 with TRBJ1-1, with 12 bases that match TRBD1. This material consisted of CD4+ T cells from PBMCs cultured with SARS-CoV-2 spike peptides, taken before COVID-19 vaccination. The CDR3 is CASSWGQGAQDTEAFF. CDR3 bases: TGCGCCAGCAGCTGGGGACAGGGGGCGCAGGACACTGAAGCTTTCTTT.